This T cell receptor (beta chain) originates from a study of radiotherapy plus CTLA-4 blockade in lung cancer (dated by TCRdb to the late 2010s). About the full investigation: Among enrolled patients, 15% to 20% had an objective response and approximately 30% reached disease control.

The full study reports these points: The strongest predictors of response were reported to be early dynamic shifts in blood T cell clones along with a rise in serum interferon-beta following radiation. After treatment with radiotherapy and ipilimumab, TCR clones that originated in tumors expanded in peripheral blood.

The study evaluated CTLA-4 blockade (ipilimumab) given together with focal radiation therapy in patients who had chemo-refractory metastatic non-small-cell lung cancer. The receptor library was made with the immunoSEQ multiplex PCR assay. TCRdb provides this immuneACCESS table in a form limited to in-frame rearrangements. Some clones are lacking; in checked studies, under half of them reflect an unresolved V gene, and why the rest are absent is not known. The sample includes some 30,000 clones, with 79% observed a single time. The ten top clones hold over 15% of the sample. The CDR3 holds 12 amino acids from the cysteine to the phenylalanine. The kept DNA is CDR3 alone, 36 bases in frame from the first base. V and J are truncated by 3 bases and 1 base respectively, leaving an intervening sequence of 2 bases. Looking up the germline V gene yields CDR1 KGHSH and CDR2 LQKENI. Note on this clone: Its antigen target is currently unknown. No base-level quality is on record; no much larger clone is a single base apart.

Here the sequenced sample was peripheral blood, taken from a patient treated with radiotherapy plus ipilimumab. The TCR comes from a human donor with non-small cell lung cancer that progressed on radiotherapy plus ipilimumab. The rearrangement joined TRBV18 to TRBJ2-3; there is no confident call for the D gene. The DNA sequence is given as TGTGCCAGCTCACCCCGCACAGATACGCAGTATTTT. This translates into CASSPRTDTQYF.